Below are 31 T cell receptor beta chains sequenced from a single sample in a study of cytomegalovirus exposure and HLA in healthy donors. The PCR employed 60 Vbeta primers together with 13 Jbeta primers. Clones were sequenced by immunoSEQ multiplex PCR, and TCRdb holds only the in-frame ones, with some missing. The sample yields about 130,000 clones, 81% seen once. Sample: PBMCs. All receptors come from a young man in good health and CMV-seronegative.

V and J are TRBV11-2 and TRBJ1-4; 10 positions agree with TRBD1. V shed 1 base and J 11 bases; nucleotides not matched to a gene: 4. The CDR3 is made up of 14 amino acids. Germline CDR1 is SGHAT and CDR2 is FQNNGV. CDR3 nucleotide sequence: TGTGCCAGCAGCTTAGGACAGGGGGCCTCGAAACTGTTTTTT. Its translation: CASSLGQGASKLFF.

The chain recombines TRBV6-6 with TRBJ2-7, with 7 bases aligning to TRBD1. CDR1 is MNHNY, CDR2 SVGAGI, per germline (reference sequence). J was trimmed by 3 bases and V by 8 bases; bases with no gene match: 10. This CDR3 spans 14 amino acids. The CDR3 here is CASDAGTAIYEQYF. The CDR3 region has the DNA TGTGCCAGCGATGCCGGGACAGCTATCTACGAGCAGTACTTC.

V gene TRBV2 combines with J gene TRBJ1-1; D may be TRBD1 (5 bases). Trimming removed 7 bases at V and 10 bases at J, with 13 bases between. The CDR3 runs 11 residues. The germline gives CDR1 SNHLY, CDR2 FYNNEI. CDR3 nucleotide sequence: TGTGCCAGCAACCCAGGGCGAGGAGCTTTCTTT. Translated: CASNPGRGAFF.

This chain joins TRBV5-1 and TRBJ2-4; a possible D gene is TRBD1 (7 bases). V was clipped by 1 base and J by 10 bases, with 21 bases between them. CDR1 SGHRS and CDR2 YFSETQ come from the germline V gene. This CDR3 has 16 residues. The CDR3 here is CASSLWGAGTAEIQYF. The CDR3 bases are TGCGCCAGCAGCTTGTGGGGGGCCGGGACAGCGGAAATTCAGTACTTC.

Written as DNA, the CDR3 is TGTGCCAGCAGCCGGGGACAGGTAATTAACCCTCTCTACGAGCAGTACTTC. It is translated as CASSRGQVINPLYEQYF. V is TRBV5-8 and J is TRBJ2-7, with 8 bases that match TRBD1. Germline-derived CDR1 and CDR2 are SGHTS and YDEGEE. The trim removed 4 bases at V and 3 bases at J, leaving 15 bases unmatched. The CDR3 has 17 amino acids. Full variable domain (rest looked up from reference TRBV5-8 and TRBJ2-7): EAGVTQSPTHLIKTRGQQATLRCSPISGHTSVYWYQQALGLGLQFLLWYDEGEERNRGNFPPRFSGRQFPNYSSELNVNALELEDSALYLCASSRGQVINPLYEQYFGPGTRLTVT.

This clone was seen just once. This chain joins TRBV27 and TRBJ1-4; D is perhaps TRBD1 (5 bases). There are 14 residues in the CDR3. The germline V gene has CDR1 MNHEY and CDR2 SMNVEV (reference sequence). V was cut by 3 bases and J by 4 bases, with 9 bases left in between. DNA for the CDR3: TGTGCCAGCAGTTTCAAAAGGGGTAATGAAAAACTGTTTTTT. Amino acids: CASSFKRGNEKLFF.

V and J are TRBV19 and TRBJ1-5, with D unresolved. The CDR3 is 15 residues long. V dropped 0 bases and J dropped 0 bases, with 6 bases sitting between them. Germline values: CDR1 LNHDA, CDR2 SQIVND (reference sequence). The CDR3 protein is CASSIDWASNQPQHF. The CDR3 DNA is TGTGCCAGTAGTATAGACTGGGCTAGCAATCAGCCCCAGCATTTT.

The chain is built from TRBV7-2 and TRBJ2-7; no definite D call. Per germline, CDR1 SGHTA and CDR2 FQGNSA. The V end was cut by 2 bases, the J end by 0 bases, with 5 bases between. This CDR3 is 13 amino acids long. Here the CDR3 reads CASSLPYSYEQYF. CDR3 DNA: TGTGCCAGCAGCTTACCCTACTCCTACGAGCAGTACTTC.

The chain uses TRBV19 and TRBJ2-1; D is unclear. The CDR3 has 11 residues. The germline V and J ends were trimmed by 3 bases and 8 bases, with 5 bases remaining between them. Germline CDR1 and CDR2: LNHDA and SQIVND (reference sequence). The DNA of the CDR3 is TGTGCCAGTAGTATGTACTATGAGCAGTTCTTC. This encodes CASSMYYEQFF.

The sample holds one count of this clone. The chain carries TRBV7-2 and TRBJ1-1; 12 nucleotides line up with TRBD1. Germline CDR1 and CDR2: SGHTA and FQGNSA. Trimming took 8 bases from V and 4 from J; bases not matched to a gene: 5. This CDR3 has 14 amino acids. The CDR3 nucleotides are TGTGCCAGCGGACGGGACAGGGGGCGCACTGAAGCTTTCTTT. Protein sequence: CASGRDRGRTEAFF.

The chain couples TRBV10-3 to TRBJ1-1; the D is unclear. CDR3 length: 17 amino acids. V lost 0 bases, J lost 1 base, and 15 bases lay in between. Germline V lookup: CDR1 ENHRY, CDR2 SYGVKD. The CDR3 region has the DNA TGTGCCATCAGTGAGTCGAGAATAACGGGAGAGAACACTGAAGCTTTCTTT. Translation gives CAISESRITGENTEAFF.

This clone has just a few counts. J is TRBJ1-5 and V is TRBV30, with 7 bases identical to TRBD1. Germline trimming cut 3 bases from V and 3 bases from J; bases unmatched to any gene: 2. Germline values: CDR1 GTSNPN, CDR2 SVGIG (reference sequence). The CDR3 covers 13 residues. CDR3 nucleotides: TGTGCCTGGAGGGGACAGCCCAATCAGCCCCAGCATTTT. It encodes CAWRGQPNQPQHF. The variable domain in full, completed from reference TRBV30 and TRBJ1-5, reads SQTIHQWPATLVQPVGSPLSLECTVEGTSNPNLYWYRQAAGRGLQLLFYSVGIGQISSEVPQNLSASRPQDRQFILSSKKLLLSDSGFYLCAWRGQPNQPQHFGDGTRLSIL.

The rearrangement uses TRBV6-5 and TRBJ1-3, with 7 nucleotides matching TRBD1. The length of the CDR3 is 13 residues. Germline V gives CDR1 MNHEY, CDR2 SVGAGI. Trimming cost V 8 bases and J 2 bases; bases outside gene matches: 3. The CDR3 protein is CASGRGPGNTIYF. CDR3 DNA sequence: TGTGCCAGCGGAAGGGGGCCTGGAAACACCATATATTTT.

This rearrangement joins TRBV18 to TRBJ1-1; 11 bases agree with TRBD1. This CDR3 is 16 amino acids long. Germline V gene sequence: CDR1 KGHSH, CDR2 LQKENI. Germline trimming cut 3 bases from V and 0 bases from J; bases unmatched to any gene: 3. CDR3 residues: CASSPGTGGMNTEAFF. In nucleotides, the CDR3 is TGTGCCAGCTCACCCGGGACAGGGGGTATGAACACTGAAGCTTTCTTT.

This chain connects TRBV25-1 to TRBJ1-2; the D is unclear. CDR1 and CDR2 (germline): MGHDK, SYGVNS. V lost 9 bases and J 6 bases, leaving 11 bases between the germline ends. CDR3 size: 11 residues. CDR3: CASSEGDGYTF. CDR3 in DNA: TGTGCCAGTTCTGAGGGAGATGGCTACACCTTC.

CDR3 loop: CASSDQGLPLGAFF. Here the CDR3 DNA reads TGCGCCAGCAGCGATCAGGGTCTGCCATTAGGGGCTTTCTTT. J is TRBJ1-1 and V is TRBV10-1; TRBD1 is a possible D gene (5 bases). V lost 6 bases and J lost 11, with 22 bases in between. Germline V gives CDR1 WNHNN, CDR2 SYGVQD (reference sequence). This CDR3 contains 14 residues.

The CDR3 bases are TGTGCCAGCAGCCCACCCTCGGGGAGCTACGAGCAGTACTTC. Translation: CASSPPSGSYEQYF. The chain couples TRBV7-2 to TRBJ2-7; possible D gene TRBD2, 5 bases. Germline V lookup: CDR1 SGHTA, CDR2 FQGNSA. This CDR3 is 14 amino acids long. Trimming took 5 bases from V and 3 from J, leaving 14 bases between them.

This clone was counted only a few times. The CDR3 nucleotides read TGTGCCTGGCGACAGGGGAGTTTCACCTTC. Its translation: CAWRQGSFTF. The V and J genes are TRBV30 and TRBJ1-2; 8 bases fit TRBD1. This CDR3 spans 10 amino acids. J gave up 13 bases and V 5 bases, and 6 bases lay outside the gene matches. Germline V gives CDR1 GTSNPN, CDR2 SVGIG (reference sequence).

The genes are TRBV27 and TRBJ1-5; 8 positions agree with TRBD1. Germline CDR1 MNHEY, CDR2 SMNVEV (reference sequence). Trimming removed 7 bases from V and 6 bases from J; junction bases left unmatched: 17. This CDR3 has 17 residues. The CDR3 sequence: CASMSCGPGQVCQPQHF. The CDR3 region has the DNA TGTGCCAGCATGTCTTGCGGACCGGGACAGGTTTGTCAGCCCCAGCATTTT.

This chain links TRBV7-9 with TRBJ1-2; TRBD1 aligns across 8 bases. Germline CDR1 and CDR2: SEHNR and FQNEAQ (reference sequence). Trimming cost V 5 bases and J 1 base; bases outside gene matches: 3. This CDR3 has 14 residues. The CDR3 is CASSQTGGNYGYTF. The CDR3, as DNA: TGTGCCAGCAGCCAAACAGGGGGTAACTATGGCTACACCTTC.

The V call is TRBV5-6, the J call TRBJ1-1, with no clear D. The CDR3 is made up of 15 amino acids. Germline-derived CDR1 and CDR2 are SGHDT and YYEEEE. Deletions cut 0 bases from V and 1 base from J, with 10 bases between. CDR3 protein: CASSLGFSENTEAFF. Here the CDR3 DNA reads TGTGCCAGCAGCTTGGGGTTCAGCGAGAACACTGAAGCTTTCTTT.

The V and J genes are TRBV11-3 and TRBJ2-7, with D possibly being TRBD2 (6 bases). The germline V gene encodes CDR1 SGHNT and CDR2 YENEEA. The CDR3 runs to 13 residues. V gave up 8 bases and J gave up 5 bases, with 16 bases separating them. As DNA, the CDR3 is TGTGCCAGCGAGGCTGGAGGGTCCAACGAGCAGTACTTC. This translates into CASEAGGSNEQYF.

The table lists this clone with a few counts. J is TRBJ2-5 and V is TRBV27; 7 bases agree with TRBD1. The CDR3 length is 13 residues. V was clipped by 5 bases and J by 5 bases; unmatched bases: 5. Germline V gene lookup returns CDR1 MNHEY and CDR2 SMNVEV (reference sequence). The CDR3 loop reads CASSVTGWETQYF. The DNA of the CDR3 is TGTGCCAGCAGTGTGACAGGGTGGGAGACCCAGTACTTC.

A remark on this clone: Other DNA sequences from this sample encode an identical CDR3 as well. The chain uses TRBV14 and TRBJ2-3; 7 positions match TRBD2. Germline V gene sequence: CDR1 SGHDN, CDR2 FVKESK. The V segment lost 0 bases and the J segment 2 bases; nucleotides outside the gene matches: 11. The CDR3 length is 18 residues. The CDR3 DNA follows: TGTGCCAGCAGCCAAGAGCTAGCGGCGATACAGCTCACAGATACGCAGTATTTT. This gives the protein CASSQELAAIQLTDTQYF.

V is TRBV5-4 and J is TRBJ2-5; the match to TRBD2 covers 15 bases. The CDR3 length is 16 residues. Looked up from germline, CDR1 is SGHNT and CDR2 is YYREEE (reference sequence). V trimming: 2 bases; J trimming: 3 bases; junction bases outside the gene matches: 2. The CDR3 is CASSLGLAGGEETQYF. The CDR3 DNA reads as TGTGCCAGCAGCTTAGGACTAGCGGGGGGGGAAGAGACCCAGTACTTC.

For this clone: The CDR3 carries no conserved terminal phenylalanine or tryptophan, so it likely arises from a read error. The DNA is omitted, as the CDR3 cannot be located on it reliably, and the CDR3 follows TCRdb's listing. V usage is TRBV5-1 and J usage is TRBJ1-5; the table assigns TRBD1, which was not confirmed against the DNA. The germline gives CDR1 SGHRS, CDR2 YFSETQ. The length of the CDR3 is 17 amino acids, counting both ends. The CDR3 sequence is CASSLQGPQDRSHNQPL.

V gene TRBV5-1 combines with J gene TRBJ2-1; D might be TRBD2 (5 bases). V gave up 4 bases and J gave up 6 bases, with 8 bases separating them. The germline V gene encodes CDR1 SGHRS and CDR2 YFSETQ. This CDR3 is built from 12 residues. The CDR3 DNA is TGCGCCAGCAGCCGCGAGGGCAATGAGCAGTTCTTC. This translates into CASSREGNEQFF.

This chain connects TRBV4-3 to TRBJ1-1, with TRBD1 as a possible D gene (6 bases). Per the germline V gene, CDR1 is LGHNA and CDR2 is YSLEER. This CDR3 has 15 amino acids. Trimming took off 3 bases at V and 0 bases at J, with 11 bases between the two ends. The CDR3 nucleotides read TGCGCCAGCAGCCAGAAGGACAGCATGAACACTGAAGCTTTCTTT. Amino acid sequence: CASSQKDSMNTEAFF.

This chain uses TRBV5-1 with TRBJ2-2; 13 bases agree with TRBD2. This CDR3 spans 16 amino acids. CDR1 and CDR2 (germline): SGHRS, YFSETQ. V was pared by 4 bases and J by 4 bases, with 4 bases of the junction left unmatched. The CDR3 sequence: CASSPGLAGLTGELFF. CDR3 sequence (DNA): TGCGCCAGCAGCCCGGGACTAGCGGGACTCACCGGGGAGCTGTTTTTT.

This clone was seen only a few times. V usage is TRBV9 and J usage is TRBJ1-6; D remains ambiguous. V gave up 3 bases and J gave up 13 bases, with 8 bases separating them. From germline, CDR1 is SGDLS and CDR2 YYNGEE. There are 11 residues in the CDR3. This chain's CDR3 is CASSGGVPLHF. The CDR3 DNA is TGTGCCAGCAGCGGAGGTGTGCCCCTCCACTTT.

V usage is TRBV19 and J usage is TRBJ1-5; TRBD1 matches at 9 bases. Germline V CDR1 and CDR2: LNHDA, SQIVND (reference sequence). Trimming took 5 bases from V and 7 from J; bases not matched to a gene: 9. The CDR3 has 15 residues. The CDR3 nucleotides read TGTGCCAGTAGTTTTATGGGACAGGGATTACAGCCCCAGCATTTT. Translating it yields CASSFMGQGLQPQHF. The full variable domain, completed using reference TRBV19 and TRBJ1-5, is DGGITQSPKYLFRKEGQNVTLSCEQNLNHDAMYWYRQDPGQGLRLIYYSQIVNDFQKGDIAEGYSVSREKKESFPLTVTSAQKNPTAFYLCASSFMGQGLQPQHFGDGTRLSIL.